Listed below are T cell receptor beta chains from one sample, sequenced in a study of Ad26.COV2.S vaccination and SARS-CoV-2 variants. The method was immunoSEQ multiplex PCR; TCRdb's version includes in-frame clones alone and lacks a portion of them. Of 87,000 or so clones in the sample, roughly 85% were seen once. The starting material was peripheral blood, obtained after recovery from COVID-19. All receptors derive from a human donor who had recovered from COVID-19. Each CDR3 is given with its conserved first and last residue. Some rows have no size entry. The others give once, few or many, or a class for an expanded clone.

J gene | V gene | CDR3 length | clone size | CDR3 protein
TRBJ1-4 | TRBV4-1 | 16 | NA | CASSQDRGSLREKLFF
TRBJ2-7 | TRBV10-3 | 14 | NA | CAISDQTGQYEQYF
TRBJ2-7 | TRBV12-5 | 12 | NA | CASGLAHEEQYF
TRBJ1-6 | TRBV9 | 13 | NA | CASSEDWGSPLHF
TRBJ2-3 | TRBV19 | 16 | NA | CASSRLAGGSTDTQYF
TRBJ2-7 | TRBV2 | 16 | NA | CASSDLSGGFLVGQYF
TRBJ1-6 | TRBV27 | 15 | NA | CASRGNTGGSSPLHF
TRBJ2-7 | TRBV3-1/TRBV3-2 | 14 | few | CASRYGWDSYEQYF
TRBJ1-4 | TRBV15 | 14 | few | CATSRTTRGEKLFF
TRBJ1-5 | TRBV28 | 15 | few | CASSLDRGRYQPQHF
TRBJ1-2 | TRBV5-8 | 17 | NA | CASSRKTRTGGENGYTF
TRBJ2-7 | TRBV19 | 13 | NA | CARLGGDSYEQYF
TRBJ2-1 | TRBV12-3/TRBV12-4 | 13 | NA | CASNSATDNEQFF
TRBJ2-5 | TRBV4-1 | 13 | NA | CASSLGPIETQYF
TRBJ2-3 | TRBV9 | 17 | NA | CASSPMIGTSGTDTQYF
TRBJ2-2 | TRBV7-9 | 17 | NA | CASSLVGGLSRSGELFF
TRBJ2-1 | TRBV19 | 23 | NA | CASRDRTDWGGFSGSDSYNEQFF
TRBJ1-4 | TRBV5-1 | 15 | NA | CASSKDTTTNEKLFF
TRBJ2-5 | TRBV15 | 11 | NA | CATGPGETQYF
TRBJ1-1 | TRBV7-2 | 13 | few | CASSLDRAIEAFF
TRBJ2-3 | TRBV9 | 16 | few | CASSVGSSGPTDTQSF
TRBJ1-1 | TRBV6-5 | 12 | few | CASSYSRGEAFF
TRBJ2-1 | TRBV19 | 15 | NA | CASTSGTGAYNEQFF
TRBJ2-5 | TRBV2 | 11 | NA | CASSELETQYF
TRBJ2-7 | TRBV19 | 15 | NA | CASSIGGQGASEQYF
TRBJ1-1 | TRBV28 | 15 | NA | CASSQWVARNTEAFF
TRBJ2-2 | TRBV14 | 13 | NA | CASSQVLGGELFF
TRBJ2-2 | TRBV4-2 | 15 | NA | CASSPQVAVTGELFF
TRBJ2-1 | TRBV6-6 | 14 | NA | CASSRASGRNEQFF
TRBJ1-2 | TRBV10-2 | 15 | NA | CASSDHLRGVYGYTF
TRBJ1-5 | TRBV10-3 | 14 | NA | CAISESERNQPQHF
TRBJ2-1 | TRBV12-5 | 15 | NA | CASEPESGFPGEQFF
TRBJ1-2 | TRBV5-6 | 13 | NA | CASSLLGHYGYTF
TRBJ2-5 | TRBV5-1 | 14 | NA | CASSLAQSSETQYF
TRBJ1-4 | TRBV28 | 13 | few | CASSQGLNEKLFF
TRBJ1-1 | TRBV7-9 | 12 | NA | CASSPGTNEAFF
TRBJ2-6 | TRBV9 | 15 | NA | CASSLPRGGANVLTF
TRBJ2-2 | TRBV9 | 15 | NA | CASKETGGADGELFF
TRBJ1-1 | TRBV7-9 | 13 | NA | CASSLAPLPEAFF
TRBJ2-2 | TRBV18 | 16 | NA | CASSSSGSGPSGELFF
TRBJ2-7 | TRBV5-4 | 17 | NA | CASSGISTSGSRYEQYF
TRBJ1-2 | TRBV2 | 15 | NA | CASSRDRGTIYGYTF
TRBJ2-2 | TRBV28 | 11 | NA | CASRGTGELFF
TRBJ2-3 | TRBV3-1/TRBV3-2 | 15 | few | CASSQARLTTDTQYF
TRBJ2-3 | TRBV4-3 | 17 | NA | CASSQGTSGRARDTQYF
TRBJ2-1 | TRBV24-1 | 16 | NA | CATSDSSLAGGPRWFF
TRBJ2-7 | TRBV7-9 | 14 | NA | CASTPASSPYEQYF
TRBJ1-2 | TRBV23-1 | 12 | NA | CASSHQDSGYTF
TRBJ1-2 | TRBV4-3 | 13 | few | CASSQDREDGYTF
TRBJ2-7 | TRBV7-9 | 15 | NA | CASSGGTPYSYEQYF
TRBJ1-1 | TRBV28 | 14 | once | CASRRGQAYTEAFF
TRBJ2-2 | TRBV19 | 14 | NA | CASARMGDTGELFF
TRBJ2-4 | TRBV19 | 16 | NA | CASRALPKEDKNIQYF